Listed below are T cell receptor beta chains from one sample, sequenced in a study of cytomegalovirus exposure and HLA in healthy donors. The assay was immunoSEQ multiplex PCR, and TCRdb's table has in-frame clones only and misses some. Of roughly 110,000 clones in the sample, approximately 79% are singletons; the top ten hold approximately 15%. Sequencing used PBMCs. The receptors here all came from a woman in her 40s in good health and CMV-seropositive. Both conserved end residues are part of each CDR3. D genes are given only for firm matches. Only some rows state a clone size, as once, few, many or a class for expanded clones.

V gene,clone size,D gene,J gene,CDR3 protein,CDR3 DNA
TRBV5-1,.,TRBD1,TRBJ1-1,CASSHETGALSEAFF,TGCGCCAGCAGCCACGAGACAGGGGCGCTCTCTGAAGCTTTCTTT
TRBV7-3,.,.,TRBJ2-5,CASSLTSGPAETQYF,TGTGCCAGCAGCTTAACGTCAGGCCCTGCGGAGACCCAGTACTTC
TRBV12-5,.,.,TRBJ1-1,CASGLNTGTEAFF,TGTGCTAGTGGTTTGAACACAGGCACTGAAGCTTTCTTT
TRBV2,.,.,TRBJ2-7,CASTSQGAYEQYF,TGTGCCAGCACTTCACAGGGCGCCTACGAGCAGTACTTC
TRBV9,.,.,TRBJ1-1,CASSVFAGGNTEAFF,TGTGCCAGCAGCGTATTTGCAGGAGGTAACACTGAAGCTTTCTTT
TRBV5-4,.,TRBD1,TRBJ1-2,CASSLSGGTYGYTF,TGTGCCAGCAGCTTGTCAGGGGGCACCTATGGCTACACCTTC
TRBV1,few,.,TRBJ1-6,CTSSQGISGISYNSPLHF,TGCACCAGCAGCCAAGGAATTTCCGGGATCTCCTATAATTCACCCCTCCACTTT
TRBV7-2,.,.,TRBJ2-2,CASSPLQGTYTGELFF,TGTGCCAGCAGCCCCCTCCAGGGGACCTACACCGGGGAGCTGTTTTTT
TRBV6-5,.,.,TRBJ2-3,CASSYEVSDTQYF,TGTGCCAGCAGTTACGAGGTATCTGATACGCAGTATTTT
TRBV30,.,TRBD1,TRBJ1-1,CAWSVLGTEDAEAFF,TGTGCCTGGAGTGTACTTGGGACAGAAGACGCTGAAGCTTTCTTT
TRBV6-6,.,.,TRBJ2-7,CASMAGPHEQYF,TGTGCCAGCATGGCAGGTCCTCACGAGCAGTACTTC
TRBV5-6,.,.,TRBJ1-2,CASSRVLSGTPYGYTF,TGTGCCAGCAGCCGAGTCCTCTCCGGGACACCATATGGCTACACCTTC
TRBV6-5,.,.,TRBJ1-3,CASSSTYRSGNTIYF,TGTGCCAGCAGCTCAACATACCGCTCTGGAAACACCATATATTTT
TRBV7-7,.,TRBD1,TRBJ2-2,CASSLAGQGAGELFF,TGTGCTAGCAGCTTAGCTGGACAGGGGGCCGGGGAGCTGTTTTTT
TRBV5-1,.,TRBD2,TRBJ2-1,CASSRTSLSSYNEQFF,TGCGCCAGCAGCAGGACTAGCTTGAGCTCCTACAATGAGCAGTTCTTC
TRBV4-1,.,.,TRBJ1-2,CASSQDWGGSYGYTF,TGCGCCAGCAGCCAAGATTGGGGGGGATCATATGGCTACACCTTC
TRBV30,.,.,TRBJ1-6,CAWSVTGLLSPLHF,TGTGCCTGGAGTGTCACAGGGCTACTCTCACCCCTCCACTTT
TRBV7-3,.,.,TRBJ2-3,CASRSQPGHLSTDTQYF,TGTGCCAGCAGAAGCCAACCGGGACACCTTAGCACAGATACGCAGTATTTT
TRBV7-2,.,.,TRBJ2-2,CASSPSGGYTGELFF,TGTGCCAGCAGCCCCAGTGGGGGGTACACCGGGGAGCTGTTTTTT
TRBV7-9,.,TRBD1,TRBJ2-5,CASSTLAWDSFGETQYF,TGTGCCAGCAGCACATTAGCGTGGGACAGTTTCGGGGAGACCCAGTACTTC
TRBV11-3,.,TRBD2,TRBJ2-3,CASSSQRGSDTQYF,TGTGCCAGCAGCTCTCAGCGGGGCAGCGATACGCAGTATTTT
TRBV5-1,.,.,TRBJ2-7,CASSKTGVRVGSYEQYF,TGCGCCAGCAGCAAAACAGGCGTTCGGGTCGGCTCCTACGAGCAGTACTTC
TRBV2,.,TRBD2,TRBJ2-2,CASRPLAGITTGELFF,TGTGCCAGCAGGCCACTAGCGGGGATTACCACCGGGGAGCTGTTTTTT
TRBV6-5,.,.,TRBJ1-6,CASRPGGISPLHF,TGTGCCAGCAGACCCGGGGGAATATCACCCCTCCACTTT
TRBV19,.,TRBD1,TRBJ2-7,CASSPLGQGVTYEQYF,TGTGCCAGTAGTCCCCTGGGACAGGGGGTGACCTACGAGCAGTACTTC
TRBV4-1,.,.,TRBJ1-3,CASSQERSRSGNTIYF,TGCGCCAGCAGCCAAGAGCGGTCCCGCTCTGGAAACACCATATATTTT
TRBV7-9,.,.,TRBJ2-3,CASSFSRGTGDTDTQYF,TGTGCCAGCAGCTTTTCCAGGGGTACAGGAGACACAGATACGCAGTATTTT
TRBV5-1,.,.,TRBJ2-1,CASSLVAASGYNEQFF,TGCGCCAGCAGCTTGGTGGCAGCGTCGGGCTACAATGAGCAGTTCTTC
TRBV6-1,.,TRBD1,TRBJ2-7,CASRGTGEGYEQYF,TGTGCCAGCAGGGGGACAGGGGAAGGCTACGAGCAGTACTTC
TRBV18,few,.,TRBJ2-2,CASSPRQSNTGELFF,TGTGCCAGCTCACCGCGACAGTCGAACACCGGGGAGCTGTTTTTT
TRBV19,.,.,TRBJ1-5,CASSMEDRINTQHF,TGTGCCAGTAGTATGGAGGACAGAATCAACACCCAGCATTTT
TRBV5-4,.,TRBD1,TRBJ1-2,CASSQRDRSGGYDYTF,TGTGCCAGCAGCCAACGGGACAGGTCTGGAGGCTATGACTACACCTTC
TRBV6-6,.,.,TRBJ1-4,CASTTLATNEKLFF,TGTGCCAGCACCACGCTAGCAACTAATGAAAAACTGTTTTTT
TRBV25-1,.,TRBD1,TRBJ2-2,CASCAAGTGATGELFF,TGTGCCAGCTGCGCCGCCGGGACAGGGGCCACCGGGGAGCTGTTTTTT
TRBV6-6,once,.,TRBJ1-2,CASSYRGGAYGYTF,TGTGCCAGCAGTTACCGAGGGGGGGCCTATGGCTACACCTTC
TRBV5-1,few,.,TRBJ2-3,CASSWEGGRNTQYF,TGCGCCAGCAGCTGGGAGGGGGGTCGGAATACGCAGTATTTT
TRBV28,once,TRBD1,TRBJ2-5,CASSHRDRVQETQYF,TGTGCCAGCAGTCACCGGGACAGGGTTCAAGAGACCCAGTACTTC
TRBV29-1,once,TRBD1,TRBJ2-7,CSVMTGAGEQYF,TGCAGCGTTATGACAGGGGCAGGCGAGCAGTACTTC
TRBV5-4,.,.,TRBJ1-1,CASSLTVNTEAFF,TGTGCCAGCAGCCTTACAGTGAACACTGAAGCTTTCTTT
TRBV2,.,.,TRBJ1-2,CASSEVVYGYTF,TGTGCCAGCAGTGAAGTAGTCTATGGCTACACCTTC
TRBV6-1,.,TRBD1,TRBJ2-2,CASSAPGGTGELFF,TGTGCCAGCAGTGCGCCAGGGGGCACCGGGGAGCTGTTTTTT